The entry below describes one TCR beta chain. This clone turned up a few times. No cognate antigen has been identified for it. Per-base qualities were not stored, and no clone one base away is much larger. This sample is drawn from a study of T cell responses to AZD1222 COVID-19 vaccine (dated by TCRdb to about 2021). As for the study more broadly: A total of over 230 trial participants underwent TCR sequencing, of whom 200 to 220 had received two doses of AZD1222 and about 26 had received two doses of the MenACWY control vaccine. Trial participants were enrolled by age into subgroups of 18-55, 56-69 and 70-plus years, and roughly 150, 30 and 60 TCR-sequenced participants, respectively, were included in these subgroups.

Reading the label with the study, this specimen's time point is: about 28 days (+/-7) after the second vaccine dose. AZD1222 recipients whose second dose came at about 4 weeks and those whose second dose came at about 12 weeks were combined into one group, since spike-specific TCR depth and breadth did not differ between the two schedules. Vaccinee samples were obtained from the UK trials COV001 and COV002, which included a single-blind randomized controlled phase 2/3 trial of AZD1222 (ChAdOx1 nCoV-19) in healthy adults. Trial participant PBMC samples were collected at day 0 and day 28 after the second dose for TCRbeta chain sequencing. What the work shows at the level of the full study, not this receptor alone: In the small 56-69-year group, the increase in depth fell short of significance, most likely because of low power. Participants were mostly white British and included more females than males, and it was suggested by the authors that clonal diversity may have been underestimated. After two AZD1222 doses, spike-specific TCR breadth and depth were significantly higher than at day 0 and than in MenACWY recipients. Epitopes outside the regions mutated in the B.1.351 and B.1.1.7 variants were reportedly recognized by nearly half of the unique spike-specific TCRs. Conclusions about previously exposed vaccinees were limited because only five to seven AZD1222 recipients were SARS-CoV-2 seropositive at baseline. The whole spike protein was spanned by vaccine-associated CD4 TCRs, and dominant responses were seen in regions 160-218 and 743-854. Because no day 14 peak-response samples were available, the repertoires could be characterized only after the peak T cell response.

The CDR3 regions of human TCRbeta chains were subjected to immunosequencing. The paper's data handling went like this. TCRs in the repertoires were compared against a reference library of SARS-CoV-2-specific TCRs that had been generated with the MIRA antigen-specificity platform. Breadth was defined as the fraction of unique TCRs that were SARS-CoV-2-associated, and depth was defined as the fraction of total T cells that were SARS-CoV-2-associated. Each spike-specific TCR was assigned to its reactive spike region and to a CD4 or CD8 class using the MIRA data. Log10-transformed breadth and depth values were compared by one-way ANOVA with Sidak's multiple comparisons tests. Drawn from immuneACCESS, this table holds only the in-frame rearrangements with V and J called that TCRdb kept. Clones are partly lost; checked studies trace under half to an unresolved V gene and leave the rest unexplained. Clone size and the V and J calls come from that table; the DNA yielded D and trimming. This sample lists approximately 200,000 clones; 90% to 95% were detected once. The ten top clones hold about 3.5% of the sample.

The receptor was derived from an adult who received the AZD1222 COVID-19 vaccine. Sequenced here: peripheral blood, sampled 28 days after the second AZD1222 dose.

The nucleotide sequence reads TGCGCCAGCAGGGGGGCTAGCGGGAACTACGAGCAGTACTTC. The translation is CASRGASGNYEQYF. The rearranged chain carries TRBV5-1 and TRBJ2-7; the junction holds 9 bases that match TRBD2. V trim: 5 bases; J trim: 3 bases; unmatched bases: 6. Including cysteine and phenylalanine, the CDR3 has 14 amino acids. Only the CDR3 DNA stays, 42 bases, in frame from base 1. In the germline V gene, CDR1 corresponds to SGHRS and CDR2 to YFSETQ.